Following are 10 T cell receptor beta chains from one sample sequenced in a study of shared clonotypes between healthy human individuals. The naive CD8 fraction comprised CD45RO-negative cells positively selected for CCR7 and excluded terminally differentiated effector memory CD45RA+ cells. Measured with immunoSEQ multiplex PCR; TCRdb has only the in-frame clones, and not every one. The table lists 550,000 to 600,000 clones, nearly 98% of them singletons. Sequencing input: naive CD8+ T cells sorted from blood. The receptors derive from a man aged 30-40 years in good health.

The sample holds one count of this clone. The rearrangement uses TRBV6-4 and TRBJ2-2; TRBD1 matches at 9 bases. Germline trimming cut 6 bases from V and 3 bases from J; bases unmatched to any gene: 14. This CDR3 spans 18 amino acids. Per germline, CDR1 MRHNA and CDR2 SNTAGT. The CDR3 DNA reads TGTGCCAGCAGCGAGGTCCCGGGACAGGGAATATACACCGGGGAGCTGTTTTTT. Translated: CASSEVPGQGIYTGELFF.

This sequence joins TRBV29-1 and TRBJ2-7, with D possibly called TRBD1 or TRBD2 (5 bases each). CDR1 and CDR2 (germline): SQVTM, ANQGSEA. Deletions cut 5 bases from V and 3 bases from J, with 20 bases between. The CDR3 consists of 15 residues. The CDR3 coding sequence is TGCAGCGTTTCCCCGATTGGGACCGAAGTCTACGAGCAGTACTTC. Protein sequence: CSVSPIGTEVYEQYF.

The chain carries TRBV7-9 and TRBJ2-1; the D gene is possibly TRBD1 (6 bases). CDR3 size: 16 residues. Trimming stripped 2 bases from V and 5 bases from J, with 16 bases between. CDR1 is SEHNR, CDR2 FQNEAQ, per germline (reference sequence). Written as DNA, the CDR3 is TGTGCCAGCAGCTTATCCCCAGGGGAGATCGACAATGAGCAGTTCTTC. This gives the protein CASSLSPGEIDNEQFF.

The chain carries TRBV6-1 and TRBJ1-1; no reliable D call. The CDR3 length is 12 residues. The V and J ends lost 6 bases and 2 bases respectively, with 7 bases between them. CDR1 and CDR2 from the germline V gene are MNHNS and SASEGT. CDR3 bases: TGTGCCAGCAGGTGGGGAAACACTGAAGCTTTCTTT. Residues: CASRWGNTEAFF.

The chain carries TRBV29-1 and TRBJ2-1, with TRBD2 identical over 9 bases. V shed 7 bases and J 4 bases; nucleotides not matched to a gene: 5. Germline values: CDR1 SQVTM, CDR2 ANQGSEA. The CDR3 is 13 amino acids. CDR3 protein: CSGGLAKYNEQFF. CDR3 sequence (DNA): TGCAGCGGCGGACTAGCGAAGTACAATGAGCAGTTCTTC.

The chain combines TRBV6-5 with TRBJ2-2; 7 positions agree with TRBD2. The CDR3 extends over 15 amino acids. The germline gives CDR1 MNHEY, CDR2 SVGAGI. J lost 4 bases, V lost 8 bases, and 10 bases had no gene match. The CDR3 is CASLMTPGGTGELFF. CDR3 bases: TGTGCCAGCCTTATGACACCGGGGGGCACCGGGGAGCTGTTTTTT.

This chain connects TRBV5-6 to TRBJ2-2; 9 bases line up with TRBD1. V trimming: 5 bases; J trimming: 3 bases; junction bases outside the gene matches: 8. This CDR3 region has 16 residues. Germline V CDR1 and CDR2: SGHDT, YYEEEE. CDR3 residues: CASRPTGTGYTGELFF. The CDR3 bases are TGTGCCAGCAGGCCCACCGGGACAGGGTACACCGGGGAGCTGTTTTTT.

CDR3 sequence (DNA): TGTGCCATAAGACAGGATTATGGCTACACCTTC. The encoded protein is CAIRQDYGYTF. The J gene is TRBJ1-2, the V gene TRBV7-9; D possibly corresponds to TRBD1 (6 bases). Deletions cut 10 bases from V and 5 bases from J, with 11 bases between. This CDR3 comprises 11 residues. Germline V CDR1 and CDR2: SEHNR, FQNEAQ (reference sequence).

The chain combines TRBV7-2 with TRBJ2-2; possibly TRBD1 for D (6 bases). Germline V gene sequence: CDR1 SGHTA, CDR2 FQGNSA. This CDR3 comprises 17 residues. V lost 2 bases, J lost 3 bases, and 16 bases lay in between. CDR3 region: CASSLPFSGTHTGELFF. For the CDR3, the DNA is TGTGCCAGCAGCTTACCGTTTTCCGGGACACACACCGGGGAGCTGTTTTTT.

V and J are TRBV29-1 and TRBJ2-1, with TRBD2 matching 7 bases. J was trimmed by 3 bases and V by 6 bases; bases with no gene match: 8. Germline assignment: CDR1 SQVTM and CDR2 ANQGSEA. The CDR3 has 14 residues. CDR3 in amino acids: CSVLSGALYNEQFF. The CDR3 nucleotides are TGCAGCGTCCTAAGCGGGGCGCTCTACAATGAGCAGTTCTTC.